This T cell receptor beta chain comes out of a study of early T cells in non-severe SARS-CoV-2 infection. Whole-study context: Sequencing used unsorted whole-blood bulk RNA, so chains lack pairing.

V shed 2 bases and J shed 2 bases, with 15 bases lying between them. The length of the CDR3 is 16 residues. Germline V gene lookup returns CDR1 MNHNS and CDR2 SASEGT. Each single cDNA molecule received a unique molecular identifier. TCRdb reprocessed the 5' RACE reads with MiXCR, giving one entry per CDR3 protein. The table records 85,000 to 95,000 distinct CDR3 sequences, roughly 15% of them present only once. Study-level findings and limits: VDJdb-based matching was biased toward anti-spike CD8 responses and missed private and CD4 specificities.

About this clonotype itself: What it recognizes is unknown.

The origin of this receptor is an adult who was a healthcare worker with PCR-confirmed SARS-CoV-2 infection or an uninfected control (not recorded which). What was sequenced was whole blood. The chain couples TRBV6-1 to TRBJ2-5; the D is unclear. In nucleotides, the CDR3 is TGTGCCAGCAGTGAATATCTGGGTACACTTCAAGAGACCCAGTACTTC. Translation: CASSEYLGTLQETQYF.